This TCR beta chain appears in the sequencing data of a study of shared T cell receptors in the human thymus. Produced via immunoSEQ multiplex PCR; TCRdb's table is partial and in-frame only. The sample holds fewer than 700,000 clones, more than 75% seen once. V shed 4 bases and J shed 7 bases, with 10 bases lying between them. Germline V gives CDR1 MNHEY, CDR2 SMNVEV (reference sequence). The length of the CDR3 is 12 residues. The same sample was also studied in work on human thymus T cells. As that report states: The source of the thymus tissue was resections taken during corrective heart surgery.

This rearrangement joins TRBV27 to TRBJ2-5, with D unclear. The sequence derives from a boy in the first two years of life with a congenital heart defect. The material sequenced was thymocytes. CDR3 coding DNA: TGTGCCAGCAGTTGCCCCTCGGGGACCCAGTACTTC. Amino acids: CASSCPSGTQYF.